This TCR beta chain was sequenced for a study of blood T cell repertoires in COVID-19. Across the study: The study drew acute and convalescent COVID-19 samples from the United States, Italy and Spain.

The data were produced by immunoSEQ multiplex PCR, yet TCRdb's version contains in-frame clones alone and is incomplete. This table has fewer than 200,000 clones, approximately 83% appearing once. V lost 0 bases and J lost 6; bases outside the gene matches: 2. Germline CDR1 reads KGHSH; CDR2 reads LQKENI. The CDR3 is made up of 15 amino acids. What was sequenced was peripheral blood. V and J are TRBV18 and TRBJ1-1; 12 nucleotides agree with TRBD1. The TCR originated in a woman aged 80 or over with active or convalescent COVID-19. The CDR3 loop is CASSPPGQGAAEAFF. The CDR3 nucleotides read TGTGCCAGCTCACCACCGGGACAGGGGGCCGCTGAAGCTTTCTTT.